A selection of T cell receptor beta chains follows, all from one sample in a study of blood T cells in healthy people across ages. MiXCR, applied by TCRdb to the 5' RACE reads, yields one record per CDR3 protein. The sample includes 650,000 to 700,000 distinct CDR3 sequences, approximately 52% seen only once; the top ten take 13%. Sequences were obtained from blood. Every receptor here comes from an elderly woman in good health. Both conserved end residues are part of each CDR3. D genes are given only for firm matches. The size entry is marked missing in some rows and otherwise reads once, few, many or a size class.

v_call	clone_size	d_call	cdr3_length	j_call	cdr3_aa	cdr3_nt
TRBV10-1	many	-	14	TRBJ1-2	CASSNAGTPYGYTF	TGCGCCAGCAGTAACGCCGGGACGCCCTATGGCTACACCTTC
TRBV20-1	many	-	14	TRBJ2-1	CSATGTTTYNEQFF	TGCAGTGCTACCGGGACAACTACCTACAATGAGCAGTTCTTC
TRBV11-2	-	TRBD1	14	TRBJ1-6	CASSPTGGTSPLHF	TGTGCCAGCAGCCCGACAGGGGGCACTTCACCCCTCCACTTT
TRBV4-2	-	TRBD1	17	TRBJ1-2	CASSQAVVAGGRDGYTF	TGTGCCAGCAGCCAAGCTGTTGTGGCAGGGGGTAGGGATGGCTACACCTTC
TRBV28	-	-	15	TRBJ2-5	CASSSPARSPETQYF	TGTGCCAGCAGTTCCCCAGCTAGGAGCCCAGAGACCCAGTACTTC
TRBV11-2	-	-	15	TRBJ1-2	CASSWAGTPGDGYTF	TGTGCCAGCAGCTGGGCCGGGACCCCGGGGGATGGCTACACCTTC
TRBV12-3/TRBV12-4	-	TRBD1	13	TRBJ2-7	CASSVRGYYEQYF	TGTGCCAGCAGTGTCAGGGGGTACTACGAGCAGTACTTC
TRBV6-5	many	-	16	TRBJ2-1	CASSYWLGGRGNEQFF	TGTGCCAGCAGTTACTGGCTGGGGGGGCGGGGGAATGAGCAGTTCTTC
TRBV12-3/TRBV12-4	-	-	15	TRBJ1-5	CVSSLNPAFNQPQHF	TGTGTCAGCAGTTTAAATCCAGCCTTCAATCAGCCCCAGCATTTT
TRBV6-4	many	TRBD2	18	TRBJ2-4	CASSKPASGILSPGEQYF	TGTGCCAGCAGTAAGCCGGCTAGCGGGATACTGAGTCCAGGGGAGCAGTACTTC
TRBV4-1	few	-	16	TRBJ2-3	CASSPRGPAGADTQYF	TGCGCCAGCAGCCCCCGCGGCCCAGCGGGTGCAGATACGCAGTATTTT
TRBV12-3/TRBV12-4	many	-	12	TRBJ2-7	CASSYRVYEQYF	TGTGCCAGCAGTTACAGGGTCTACGAGCAGTACTTC
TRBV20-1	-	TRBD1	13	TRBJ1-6	CSARGTGNSPLHF	TGCAGTGCTAGAGGGACAGGAAATTCACCCCTCCACTTT
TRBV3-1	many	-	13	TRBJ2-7	CASSQTSFTEQYF	TGTGCCAGCAGCCAAACCTCATTCACCGAGCAGTACTTC
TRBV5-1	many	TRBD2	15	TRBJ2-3	CASSPQRGDTDTQYF	TGCGCCAGCAGCCCCCAGCGGGGGGACACAGATACGCAGTATTTT
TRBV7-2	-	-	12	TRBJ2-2	CASSLTYGELFF	TGTGCCAGCAGCCTAACATACGGGGAGCTGTTTTTT
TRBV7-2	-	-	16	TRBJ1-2	CASSPSSGGVYYGYTF	TGTGCCAGCAGCCCATCATCCGGCGGGGTATACTATGGCTACACCTTC
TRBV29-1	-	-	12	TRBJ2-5	CSVAQVEETQYF	TGCAGCGTCGCACAGGTGGAAGAGACCCAGTACTTC
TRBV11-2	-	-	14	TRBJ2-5	CASARGQFQETQYF	TGTGCCAGCGCCCGCGGGCAGTTCCAAGAGACCCAGTACTTC
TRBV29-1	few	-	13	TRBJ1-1	CSVPQVLNTEAFF	TGCAGCGTTCCACAGGTTTTGAACACTGAAGCTTTCTTT
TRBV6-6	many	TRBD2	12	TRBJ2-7	CASAGAIYEQYF	TGTGCCAGCGCGGGAGCCATCTACGAGCAGTACTTC
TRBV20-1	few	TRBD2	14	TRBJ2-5	CSARAGLGAETQYF	TGCAGTGCTAGAGCCGGACTAGGGGCAGAGACCCAGTACTTC
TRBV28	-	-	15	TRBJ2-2	CASSFNSRGTGELFF	TGTGCCAGCAGCTTCAATAGTAGAGGCACCGGGGAGCTGTTTTTT
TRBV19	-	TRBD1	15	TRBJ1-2	CASSPRDRESYGYTF	TGTGCCAGTAGTCCGAGGGACAGGGAGTCCTATGGCTACACCTTC
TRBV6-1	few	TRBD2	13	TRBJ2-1	CASKGREGNEQFF	TGTGCCAGCAAAGGGAGGGAGGGTAATGAGCAGTTCTTC
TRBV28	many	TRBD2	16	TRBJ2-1	CASSPEASGSYNEQFF	TGTGCCAGCAGTCCTGAGGCTAGCGGGTCCTACAATGAGCAGTTCTTC
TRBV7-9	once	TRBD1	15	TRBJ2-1	CASSMGQGSYNEQFF	TGTGCCAGCAGCATGGGACAGGGCTCCTACAATGAGCAGTTCTTC
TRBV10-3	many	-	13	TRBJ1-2	CAISESQDYGYTF	TGTGCCATCAGTGAGTCGCAGGACTATGGCTACACCTTC
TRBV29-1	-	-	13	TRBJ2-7	CSVEQQGRDEQYF	TGCAGCGTTGAACAACAGGGACGCGACGAGCAGTACTTC
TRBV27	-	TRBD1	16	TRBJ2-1	CASSPQGAASYNEQFF	TGTGCCAGCAGTCCACAGGGGGCGGCCTCCTACAATGAGCAGTTCTTC
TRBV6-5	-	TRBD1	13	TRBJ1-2	CASSDRGGDGYTF	TGTGCCAGCAGTGACAGGGGGGGAGATGGCTACACCTTC
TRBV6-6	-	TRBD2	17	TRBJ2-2	CASMSGGRARGTGELFF	TGTGCCAGCATGTCAGGCGGGAGGGCCCGGGGCACCGGGGAGCTGTTTTTT
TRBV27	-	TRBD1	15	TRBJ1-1	CASKLGQGAWTEAFF	TGTGCCAGCAAACTGGGACAGGGGGCGTGGACTGAAGCTTTCTTT
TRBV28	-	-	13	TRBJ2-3	CASSPPRRNTQYF	TGTGCCAGCAGCCCTCCGCGTCGGAATACGCAGTATTTT
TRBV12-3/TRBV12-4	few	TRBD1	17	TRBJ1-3	CATSSDRGIFSGNTIYF	TGTGCCACCTCATCGGACAGGGGTATTTTCTCTGGAAACACCATATATTTT
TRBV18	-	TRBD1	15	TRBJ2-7	CASSPGTGRSCEQYF	TGTGCCAGCTCACCGGGGACAGGGCGATCGTGCGAGCAGTACTTC
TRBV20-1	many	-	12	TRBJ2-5	CSASLQVRTQYF	TGCAGTGCTAGTCTCCAGGTGCGAACCCAGTACTTC
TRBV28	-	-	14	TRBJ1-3	CASSLSGPGNTIYF	TGTGCCAGCAGTTTAAGCGGACCGGGAAACACCATATATTTT
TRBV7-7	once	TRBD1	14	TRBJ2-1	CASSLDGTVNEQFF	TGTGCTAGCAGCTTAGACGGGACAGTTAATGAGCAGTTCTTC
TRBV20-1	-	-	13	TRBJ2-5	CSARVTGWETQYF	TGCAGTGCTAGAGTCACAGGGTGGGAGACCCAGTACTTC
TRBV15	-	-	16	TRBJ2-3	CATRPQQRRDTDTQYF	TGTGCCACCAGACCGCAGCAGAGGAGGGACACGGATACGCAGTATTTT
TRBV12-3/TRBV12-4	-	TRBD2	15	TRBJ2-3	CASSLRRGRADTQYF	TGTGCCAGCAGTTTAAGAAGAGGGAGGGCAGATACGCAGTATTTT
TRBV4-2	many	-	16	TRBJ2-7	CASSQDSRDRFYEQYF	TGTGCCAGCAGCCAAGATAGTCGGGACCGTTTCTACGAGCAGTACTTC
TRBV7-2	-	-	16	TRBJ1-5	CASSPTGTQGNQPQHF	TGTGCCAGCAGCCCGACCGGGACCCAGGGCAATCAGCCCCAGCATTTT
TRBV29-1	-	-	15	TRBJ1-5	CSVEERLQWDQPQHF	TGCAGCGTTGAAGAAAGGCTTCAATGGGATCAGCCCCAGCATTTT
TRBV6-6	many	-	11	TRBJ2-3	CASGPGGGQYF	TGTGCCAGCGGCCCCGGGGGTGGGCAGTATTTT
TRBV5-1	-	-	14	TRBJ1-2	CASSLDSPNYGYTF	TGCGCCAGCAGCCTTGACAGCCCTAACTATGGCTACACCTTC
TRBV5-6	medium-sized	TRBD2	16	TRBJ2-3	CASSLGGGGAVDTQYF	TGTGCCAGCAGCTTGGGCGGCGGGGGGGCCGTAGATACGCAGTATTTT
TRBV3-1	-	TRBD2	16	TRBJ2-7	CASSQDLGGSPYEQYF	TGTGCCAGCAGCCAAGATCTTGGCGGGAGTCCCTACGAGCAGTACTTC
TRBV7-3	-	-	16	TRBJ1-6	CASSLRGSSYNSPLHF	TGTGCCAGCAGCTTACGGGGGAGCTCCTATAATTCACCCCTCCACTTT
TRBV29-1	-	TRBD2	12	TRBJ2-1	CSVQLAGGSQFF	TGCAGCGTCCAACTAGCGGGGGGTTCTCAGTTCTTC
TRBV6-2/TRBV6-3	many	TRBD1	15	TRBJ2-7	CASSMTGQGIYEQYF	TGTGCCAGCAGCATGACGGGACAGGGGATCTATGAGCAGTACTTC
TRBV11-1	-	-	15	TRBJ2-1	CASSPRKGDYNEQFF	TGTGCCAGCAGCCCCAGAAAGGGGGACTACAATGAGCAGTTCTTC
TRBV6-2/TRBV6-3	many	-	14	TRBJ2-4	CASSWGFGKNIQYF	TGTGCCAGCAGTTGGGGGTTCGGCAAAAACATTCAGTACTTC